One sample yielded the 26 T cell receptor beta chains listed below, sequenced in a study of T cells in Graves' hyperthyroidism and ophthalmopathy. Amplified TCR beta CDR3 regions came from RNA transcripts. The study used the HTBI primer set for a first-round RT-PCR of the TCR CDR3. TCRdb fed the multiplex PCR reads into MiXCR, producing one record per CDR3 protein. This table holds about 400,000 distinct CDR3 sequences, roughly 14% found once. Material for sequencing was blood. All receptors come from a man younger than 35 with Graves' ophthalmopathy.

This clonotype was found many times. J is TRBJ2-7 and V is TRBV10-3, with TRBD2 matching over 15 bases. Germline assignment: CDR1 ENHRY and CDR2 SYGVKD. V was pared by 10 bases and J by 2 bases, with 6 bases of the junction left unmatched. The CDR3 runs to 15 residues. CDR3 DNA: TGTGCCACCCTGGGACTAGCGGGAGGTCCCTACGAGCAGTACTTC. This translates into CATLGLAGGPYEQYF.

Regarding this clonotype: A single base separates this from a much larger clone, so it may be a read error. The chain has TRBV20-1 and TRBJ2-7, with 7 positions matching TRBD1. This CDR3 is built from 15 residues. The V gene's germline CDR1 is DFQATT and CDR2 SNEGSKA (reference sequence). The ends lost 7 bases at V and 2 bases at J; junction bases unmatched: 14. CDR3 loop: CSGTPTGDLPYEQYF. The DNA for the CDR3 is TGCAGTGGGACCCCCACAGGGGACCTTCCCTACGAGCAGTACTTC.

This clonotype was seen repeatedly, ten times or more. This chain joins TRBV6-1 and TRBJ1-2; D is undetermined. The CDR3 totals 13 residues. V dropped 3 bases and J dropped 7 bases, with 12 bases sitting between them. The V gene's germline CDR1 is MNHNS and CDR2 SASEGT. In DNA, the CDR3 is TGTGCCAGCAGTGACGACCCGGCGGGTGGCTACACCTTC. Protein product: CASSDDPAGGYTF.

This clonotype was observed many times. The V gene is TRBV5-1, the J gene TRBJ2-5, with unresolved D. The CDR3 length is 14 residues. Between the trimmed V and J ends, which lost 2 bases and 1 base, there was a span of 9 bases. Germline V gene lookup returns CDR1 SGHRS and CDR2 YFSETQ. CDR3 nucleotide sequence: TGCGCCAGCAGCTTTGGGGTAACCCAAGAGACCCAGTACTTC. Encoded protein: CASSFGVTQETQYF.

This chain joins TRBV5-6 and TRBJ2-2; D may be TRBD2 (5 bases). Trimming shortened V by 1 base and J by 6 bases, and 13 bases separated the two germline ends. The CDR3 spans 15 residues. CDR1 SGHDT and CDR2 YYEEEE come from the germline V gene. The CDR3 spells CASSLWGAYAGELFF. CDR3 sequence (DNA): TGTGCCAGCAGCTTGTGGGGAGCCTACGCCGGGGAGCTGTTTTTT.

Notes on this clonotype: A clone one base away is much larger, so this may be a read error. The V and J genes are TRBV5-1 and TRBJ1-2, with D hard to call. The CDR3 has 14 amino acids. The germline V gene encodes CDR1 SGHRS and CDR2 YFSETQ. The CDR3: CASNPGPANYGYIF. The CDR3 coding sequence is TGCGCCAGCAACCCGGGCCCAGCTAACTATGGCTACATCTTC.

The rearrangement joins TRBV24-1 to TRBJ2-4, with D maybe TRBD2 (5 bases). The CDR3 totals 15 residues. Germline CDR1 KGHDR, CDR2 SFDVKD. The ends were cut back, 5 bases at V and 0 bases at J, with 10 bases in the middle. The CDR3 loop is CATSAGDAAKNIQYF. The CDR3 nucleotides are TGTGCCACCAGTGCCGGGGATGCAGCCAAAAACATTCAGTACTTC.

This clonotype was found many times. CDR3 nucleotide sequence: TGTGCCAGCAAAAGCGGGGGTTCGTACAATGAGCAGTTCTTC. This sequence encodes CASKSGGSYNEQFF. The chain carries TRBV2 and TRBJ2-1, with TRBD2 identical over 8 bases. This CDR3 comprises 14 residues. The V and J ends lost 7 bases and 4 bases, in that order; junction bases with no gene match: 6. Germline V CDR1 and CDR2: SNHLY, FYNNEI.

This clonotype was seen a handful of times. The DNA of the CDR3 is TGTGCCAGCAGCCTACTTCGAGGAGATCAGCCCCAGCATTTT. As protein: CASSLLRGDQPQHF. This chain connects TRBV7-8 to TRBJ1-5; no definite D call. This CDR3 spans 14 amino acids. The V gene's germline CDR1 is SGHVS and CDR2 FQNEAQ. Trimming took 5 bases from V and 5 from J, leaving 13 bases between them.

This clonotype was found many times. The genes are TRBV7-9 and TRBJ2-1; perhaps TRBD1 as D (6 bases). This CDR3 is built from 13 residues. Germline CDR1 SEHNR, CDR2 FQNEAQ (reference sequence). V was cut by 5 bases and J by 6 bases, with 11 bases left in between. The CDR3 coding sequence is TGTGCCAGCAGCACACAGGGTTTCAATGAGCAGTTCTTC. Translating it yields CASSTQGFNEQFF.

The sample holds many counts of this clonotype. The chain combines TRBV7-2 with TRBJ1-3, with D hard to call. V gave up 2 bases and J gave up 3 bases, with 5 bases separating them. The CDR3 loop spans 13 amino acids. Germline CDR1 reads SGHTA; CDR2 reads FQGNSA. CDR3 sequence: CASSLSDGNTIYF. The DNA for the CDR3 is TGTGCCAGCAGCTTATCGGATGGAAACACCATATATTTT.

The genes are TRBV10-1 and TRBJ2-5; 13 bases map to TRBD2. Germline-derived CDR1 and CDR2 are WNHNN and SYGVQD (reference sequence). The CDR3 has 15 residues. V dropped 6 bases and J dropped 5; count of bases not matched to a gene: 6. The CDR3 region has the DNA TGCGCCAGCAGCAAGGGACTAGCGGGATCTGAGACCCAGTACTTC. Encoded protein: CASSKGLAGSETQYF.

The rearrangement uses TRBV11-1 and TRBJ2-3; TRBD2 matches at 9 bases. This CDR3 has 16 residues. V shed 5 bases and J 4 bases; nucleotides not matched to a gene: 10. Germline-derived CDR1 and CDR2 are SGHAT and FQDESV (reference sequence). In DNA, the CDR3 is TGTGCCAGCAGCCAAGAACCAGCGGGGGGATCAGATACGCAGTATTTT. The encoded protein is CASSQEPAGGSDTQYF.

V and J are TRBV19 and TRBJ2-7, with D possibly matching TRBD1 (5 bases). Germline CDR1 LNHDA, CDR2 SQIVND (reference sequence). V lost 3 bases and J lost 3, with 9 bases in between. The CDR3 extends over 13 amino acids. The CDR3 region has the DNA TGTGCCAGTAGTATCCAGGGTAACTACGAGCAGTACTTC. Its protein is CASSIQGNYEQYF.

This clonotype was recorded many times. The V gene is TRBV10-3, the J gene TRBJ2-5; TRBD2 agrees at 8 bases. This CDR3 is built from 16 residues. V trimming: 3 bases; J trimming: 4 bases; junction bases outside the gene matches: 10. From germline, CDR1 is ENHRY and CDR2 SYGVKD. The CDR3 sequence is CAISDGSGIVAETQYF. The CDR3 DNA follows: TGTGCCATCAGTGATGGTAGCGGGATCGTGGCAGAGACCCAGTACTTC.

The rearrangement uses TRBV3-1 and TRBJ2-7; D is uncertain. The V end lost 4 bases, the J end lost 2 bases, and 9 bases lay between the germline ends. The CDR3 runs to 13 residues. Germline V lookup: CDR1 LGHDT, CDR2 YNNKEL (reference sequence). DNA for the CDR3: TGTGCCAGCAGCCGAGATCCCACCTACGAGCAGTACTTC. The encoded protein is CASSRDPTYEQYF.

The rearrangement joins TRBV29-1 to TRBJ2-1; D is ambiguous. The CDR3 totals 10 residues. Germline CDR1 and CDR2: SQVTM and ANQGSEA. V dropped 4 bases and J dropped 10 bases, with 8 bases sitting between them. The CDR3 nucleotides are TGCAGCGTTGGGCCCGGGGAGCAGTTCTTC. Residues: CSVGPGEQFF.

The sample holds many counts of this clonotype. V and J are TRBV3-1 and TRBJ2-1, with TRBD2 identical over 9 bases. The CDR3 contains 16 residues. Germline lookup yields CDR1 LGHDT and CDR2 YNNKEL (reference sequence). Germline trimming cut 1 base from V and 3 bases from J; bases unmatched to any gene: 4. As DNA, the CDR3 is TGTGCCAGCAGCCAAGTTCCTAGCGGGAACTACAATGAGCAGTTCTTC. Translating it yields CASSQVPSGNYNEQFF.

Only a few counts were recorded for this clonotype. The CDR3 DNA reads TGTGCCAGTAGTAACGACAGGGGTCAGCCCCAGCATTTT. Amino acid sequence: CASSNDRGQPQHF. This chain connects TRBV19 to TRBJ1-5; 8 bases fit TRBD1. Germline V gives CDR1 LNHDA, CDR2 SQIVND (reference sequence). Trimming removed 4 bases from V and 6 bases from J; junction bases left unmatched: 2. The CDR3 extends over 13 amino acids.

The table lists this clonotype with many counts. This chain connects TRBV2 to TRBJ1-2; a weak D match, TRBD1 (6 bases). The ends were cut back, 6 bases at V and 4 bases at J, with 15 bases in the middle. Germline lookup yields CDR1 SNHLY and CDR2 FYNNEI. This CDR3 spans 14 amino acids. The CDR3 sequence: CASSPLQGTYGYTF. CDR3 nucleotide sequence: TGTGCCAGCAGCCCTTTACAGGGTACCTATGGCTACACCTTC.

The chain carries TRBV18 and TRBJ2-3; D is ambiguous. V was trimmed by 2 bases and J by 0 bases, leaving 9 bases between them. The CDR3 length is 15 residues. The germline V gene has CDR1 KGHSH and CDR2 LQKENI. The CDR3 region has the DNA TGTGCCAGCTCACCAATTCTGGAAAGCACAGATACGCAGTATTTT. This gives the protein CASSPILESTDTQYF.

This chain joins TRBV27 and TRBJ1-5, with 10 bases lining up with TRBD1. The CDR3 totals 16 residues. The germline CDR1 and CDR2 sequences are MNHEY and SMNVEV (reference sequence). The V gene end was trimmed by 6 bases and the J gene end by 4 bases; junction bases not matched to a gene: 9. CDR3 in DNA: TGTGCCAGCAGAAGACAGGGGGCAGGTTTTAATCAGCCCCAGCATTTT. It yields the protein CASRRQGAGFNQPQHF.

The chain has TRBV13 and TRBJ2-3, with 13 bases fitting TRBD2. Per germline, CDR1 PRHDT and CDR2 FYEKMQ (reference sequence). Trimming at V came to 3 bases and at J to 4 bases, leaving 4 bases not matched to a gene. The CDR3 length is 16 residues. CDR3 residues: CASSLRTSGRADTQYF. Here the CDR3 DNA reads TGTGCCAGCAGCTTGAGGACTAGCGGGAGAGCAGATACGCAGTATTTT.

At least ten counts were recorded for this clonotype. The chain recombines TRBV27 with TRBJ2-3, with D maybe TRBD2 (5 bases). Germline V gene lookup returns CDR1 MNHEY and CDR2 SMNVEV (reference sequence). The CDR3 sequence is 13 residues long. Trimming took off 3 bases at V and 4 bases at J, with 8 bases between the two ends. The CDR3 is CASSFAGADTQYF. The CDR3 DNA reads as TGTGCCAGCAGTTTTGCCGGGGCAGATACGCAGTATTTT.

The chain couples TRBV6-2 or TRBV6-3 to TRBJ1-1, with D possibly TRBD1 on 6 matching bases. V lost 10 bases to trimming and J lost 0 bases, with 12 bases between them. The V gene's germline CDR1 is MNHEY and CDR2 SVGEGT. This CDR3 has 13 residues. The CDR3 is CATETGMNTEAFF. As DNA, the CDR3 is TGTGCCACAGAGACAGGAATGAACACTGAAGCTTTCTTT.

The gene calls are TRBV28 and TRBJ2-5, with D maybe TRBD2 (6 bases). V was pared by 5 bases and J by 14 bases, with 24 bases between. The CDR3 spans 14 residues. The germline V gene encodes CDR1 MDHEN and CDR2 SYDVKM. CDR3: CASSNGAYRDSFYF. The DNA for the CDR3 is TGTGCCAGCAGTAACGGCGCCTACCGGGACTCCTTCTACTTC.